A selection of T cell receptor beta chains follows, all from one sample in a study of human T cells and chemical hapten exposure. TCRdb reanalysed the 5' RACE reads using MiXCR and keeps one entry per CDR3 protein. The repertoire holds more than 60,000 distinct CDR3 sequences, with approximately 15% as singletons. The source of these receptors is a female donor in good health. CDR3s include the opening cysteine and the closing phenylalanine or tryptophan. A D gene is named only where the DNA matches it firmly. The size of a clone is reported for some rows only, either as once, few or many, or as a class for expanded clones.

CDR3 protein: CASSFRLAGVSGDTQYF
CDR3 DNA: TGCGCCAGCAGCTTCCGACTAGCGGGAGTATCGGGAGATACGCAGTATTTT
V gene: TRBV4-1
J gene: TRBJ2-3
D gene: TRBD2
clone size: few

CDR3 protein: CAWSVQGANTGELFF
CDR3 DNA: TGTGCCTGGAGTGTTCAGGGGGCTAACACCGGGGAGCTGTTTTTT
V gene: TRBV30
J gene: TRBJ2-2
D gene: TRBD1
clone size: few

CDR3 protein: CASSQQVVEDGYTF
CDR3 DNA: TGTGCCAGCAGCCAACAGGTGGTTGAGGATGGCTACACCTTC
V gene: TRBV4-2
J gene: TRBJ1-2
D gene: NA
clone size: few

CDR3 protein: CAISERGQNTEAFF
CDR3 DNA: TGTGCCATCAGTGAACGGGGGCAGAACACTGAAGCTTTCTTT
V gene: TRBV10-3
J gene: TRBJ1-1
D gene: NA
clone size: NA

CDR3 protein: CSAREALYSNQPQHF
CDR3 DNA: TGCAGTGCTAGAGAGGCCCTCTATAGCAATCAGCCCCAGCATTTT
V gene: TRBV20-1
J gene: TRBJ1-5
D gene: NA
clone size: NA

CDR3 protein: CASSVRTLGTEAFF
CDR3 DNA: TGTGCCAGCAGTGTTAGAACCCTGGGCACTGAAGCTTTCTTT
V gene: TRBV12-3/TRBV12-4
J gene: TRBJ1-1
D gene: NA
clone size: NA

CDR3 protein: CASSGSGGQRNEQFF
CDR3 DNA: TGTGCCAGCAGCGGGTCCGGGGGACAGCGTAATGAGCAGTTCTTC
V gene: TRBV9
J gene: TRBJ2-1
D gene: NA
clone size: NA

CDR3 protein: CASSAGTEFYGYTF
CDR3 DNA: TGTGCCAGCAGTGCCGGGACGGAATTCTATGGCTACACCTTC
V gene: TRBV28
J gene: TRBJ1-2
D gene: NA
clone size: NA

CDR3 protein: CASSFHHLEGNEQYF
CDR3 DNA: TGTGCCAGCAGTTTTCATCATCTGGAGGGCAACGAGCAGTACTTC
V gene: TRBV6-2/TRBV6-3
J gene: TRBJ2-7
D gene: NA
clone size: NA

CDR3 protein: CASKPRQGFYNEQFF
CDR3 DNA: TGTGCCAGCAAGCCACGACAGGGCTTCTACAATGAGCAGTTCTTC
V gene: TRBV28
J gene: TRBJ2-1
D gene: TRBD1
clone size: NA

CDR3 protein: CASSFGTGGREPDTQYF
CDR3 DNA: TGTGCCAGCAGCTTTGGGACAGGGGGCCGGGAACCAGATACGCAGTATTTT
V gene: TRBV5-4
J gene: TRBJ2-3
D gene: TRBD1
clone size: NA

CDR3 protein: CASSQEFLAGLSYNEQFF
CDR3 DNA: TGCGCCAGCAGCCAAGAGTTTCTAGCGGGGTTATCCTACAATGAGCAGTTCTTC
V gene: TRBV4-3
J gene: TRBJ2-1
D gene: TRBD2
clone size: NA

CDR3 protein: CASSLTRITGNTIYF
CDR3 DNA: TGTGCCAGCAGTCTAACCCGAATTACTGGAAACACCATATATTTT
V gene: TRBV12-3/TRBV12-4
J gene: TRBJ1-3
D gene: NA
clone size: few

CDR3 protein: CASSSGQGPKETEAFF
CDR3 DNA: TGCGCCAGCAGCTCCGGACAGGGGCCTAAGGAGACTGAAGCTTTCTTT
V gene: TRBV5-1
J gene: TRBJ1-1
D gene: TRBD1
clone size: NA

CDR3 protein: CASSPSPSGRYYNEQFF
CDR3 DNA: TGTGCCAGCAGCCCCTCCCCTAGCGGGAGGTACTACAATGAGCAGTTCTTC
V gene: TRBV5-4
J gene: TRBJ2-1
D gene: TRBD2
clone size: NA

CDR3 protein: CSSRAGWGMNTEAFF
CDR3 DNA: TGCAGCTCCCGAGCTGGATGGGGTATGAACACTGAAGCTTTCTTT
V gene: TRBV29-1
J gene: TRBJ1-1
D gene: NA
clone size: many